This T cell receptor (beta chain) was recovered during a study of T cells expressing NK-cell markers. Study information: Beta-chain profiling covered CD3+CD56+NKG2C+, CD3+CD56+NKG2C- and CD3+CD56-NKG2C+ sorted subsets. The eight sequenced donors comprised seven who were HCMV-seropositive and one who was seronegative.

Using the 5' RACE reads, TCRdb records one entry per CDR3 protein without DNA. Its clone listing holds around 100,000 distinct CDR3 sequences. Of note for this clonotype: Its antigen is not known.

Study-wide points: In a group of about six donors, dominant NKG2C+ clonotypes represented roughly 1.0-7.0% of CD8+ T cells.

The source is a woman aged 18-70 years in good health. The source material was blood T cells: a sorted CD56 or NKG2C T cell subset, CD4+ or CD8+ T cells, or bulk PBMC T cells (not recorded which).

CDR3 loop: CASSPALRSYEQYF. This sequence joins TRBV14 and TRBJ2-7. Germline CDR1 is SGHDN and CDR2 is FVKESK. The CDR3 loop spans 14 amino acids.